This TCR beta chain derives from a study of shared clonotypes between healthy human individuals. Terminally differentiated effector memory CD45RA+ cells were left out of the naive CD8 fraction, which was CD45RO-negative and positively selected for CCR7. This clone was recorded only once. Trimming took 6 bases from V and 0 from J, leaving 11 bases between them. The germline V gene encodes CDR1 LNHDA and CDR2 SQIVND (reference sequence). CDR3 size: 15 residues. The repertoire was sequenced with immunoSEQ multiplex PCR; TCRdb's copy has only in-frame clones and lacks some. The sample has around 1.9 million clones; over 85% are singletons.

The specimen sequenced was naive CD8+ T cells from PBMCs. The sequence was collected from a young man in good health. Some clones in this sample may be carry-over from other donors' samples. This chain joins TRBV19 and TRBJ1-4; D may be TRBD1 (5 bases). CDR3 amino acids: CASSGRGATNEKLFF. DNA of the CDR3: TGTGCCAGTAGCGGGCGGGGGGCAACTAATGAAAAACTGTTTTTT.